This paragraph covers one TCR beta chain sequence. TCRdb's table, derived via immunoSEQ multiplex PCR, lists solely in-frame clones and lacks some. This sample has 50,000 to 60,000 clones; around 82% occur once, and the top ten carry 9.6%. This sample is part of a study of blood T cell repertoires in COVID-19. Overall study: Specimens from acute and convalescent COVID-19 originated in the United States, Italy and Spain. The analysed material was cDNA or gDNA that came from T cells, B-cell-depleted T cells, or PBMCs.

CDR1 is SGDLS and CDR2 is YYNGEE in the germline V gene. This CDR3 comprises 14 residues. Trimming took 0 bases from V and 8 from J, leaving 14 bases between them. Sequencing used peripheral blood. The sequence was collected from a man at least 80 years old with COVID-19, enrolled during active disease. This chain uses TRBV9 with TRBJ1-2, with D hard to call. CDR3 nucleotide sequence: TGTGCCAGCAGCGTAGACGGGAGCTGGGAAGGCTACACCTTC. It yields the protein CASSVDGSWEGYTF.